A selection of T cell receptor beta chains follows, all from one sample in a study of T-cell memory formation after mild COVID-19. MiXCR was run by TCRdb on the 5' RACE reads, yielding one entry per CDR3 protein. The sample has hundreds of thousands of distinct CDR3 sequences; around 8% are singletons. Material for sequencing was PBMCs or a T cell subset sorted from them (not recorded which). Receptors were obtained from a man aged 18 to 30 who had mild COVID-19 (a few samples of this study predate the infection). Cell type and time point are not known. The CDR3 runs from the conserved cysteine through the conserved F or W. The D gene is left open where the match is weak. The size entry is marked missing in some rows and otherwise reads once, few, many or a size class.

few | - | TRBJ1-4 | TRBV10-3 | TGTGCCATCAGTGAGCCCGCCAGGGAACTGTTTTTT | CAISEPARELFF
- | - | TRBJ1-4 | TRBV2 | TGTGCCAGCAGAGTTGACAGTTCAACTAATGAAAAACTGTTTTTT | CASRVDSSTNEKLFF
- | TRBD2 | TRBJ2-3 | TRBV4-1 | TGCGCCAGCAGCCCAGTGAGCGGGGGCACAGATACGCAGTATTTT | CASSPVSGGTDTQYF
- | - | TRBJ1-1 | TRBV19 | TGTGCCAGTAGTATAGATTGGCACAGGTTGAACACTGAAGCTTTCTTT | CASSIDWHRLNTEAFF
- | - | TRBJ2-1 | TRBV28 | TGTGCCAGCAGTACACGGGTCCATGAGCAGTTCTTC | CASSTRVHEQFF
few | TRBD2 | TRBJ2-4 | TRBV14 | TGTGCCAGCAGCCAGGGACTAGCGTTTGGTGACATTCAGTACTTC | CASSQGLAFGDIQYF
- | - | TRBJ2-2 | TRBV5-6 | TGTGCCAGCAGCTTGGTGCGTTTCGGGGAGCTGTTTTTT | CASSLVRFGELFF
few | TRBD1 | TRBJ1-1 | TRBV7-9 | TGTGCCAGCAGCCCTAGGTCAGGCTCAGGGGGGACTGAAGCTTTCTTT | CASSPRSGSGGTEAFF
many | - | TRBJ1-1 | TRBV7-2 | TGTGCCAGCAGCTCGCAGGGTGGGGACACTGAAGCTTTCTTT | CASSSQGGDTEAFF
- | - | TRBJ1-3 | TRBV7-9 | TGTGCCAGCAGCTCTGTGAGGGAGGGGCGCGGAAACACCATATATTTT | CASSSVREGRGNTIYF
few | - | TRBJ2-5 | TRBV12-5 | TGTGCTAGTGGTTTTGCGACTCCCCTGGCTCGGGAGGAGACCCAGTACTTC | CASGFATPLAREETQYF
- | TRBD2 | TRBJ2-3 | TRBV7-9 | TGTGCCAGCAGGCCGCGGGGGGGCCGGTTTACAGATACGCAGTATTTT | CASRPRGGRFTDTQYF
few | - | TRBJ1-2 | TRBV20-1 | TGCAGTGCTAGAGATACAGGCCTGCAACATGGCTACACCTTC | CSARDTGLQHGYTF
few | - | TRBJ2-5 | TRBV7-2 | TGTGCCAGCAGCGACGGACCCCAGGGGACCCAGTACTTC | CASSDGPQGTQYF
few | TRBD2 | TRBJ2-1 | TRBV12-3/TRBV12-4 | TGTGCCAGCAGTCCGGGGGTAGCGGGGAGCTCCTACAATGAGCAGTTCTTC | CASSPGVAGSSYNEQFF
- | - | TRBJ2-3 | TRBV20-1 | TGCAGTGCTAGAGCGGGGGATTACAGCACAGATACGCAGTATTTT | CSARAGDYSTDTQYF
- | - | TRBJ1-1 | TRBV29-1 | TGCAGCGTTTGGACGGGGAACACTGAAGCTTTCTTT | CSVWTGNTEAFF
few | TRBD1 | TRBJ2-3 | TRBV28 | TGTGCCAGCAGTAAGACAGGGGGCGGAACAGATACGCAGTATTTT | CASSKTGGGTDTQYF
many | - | TRBJ1-5 | TRBV6-5 | TGTGCCAGCAGTCAGCGATTTGGGACCTATAGCAATCAGCCCCAGCATTTT | CASSQRFGTYSNQPQHF
- | - | TRBJ1-3 | TRBV4-2 | TGTGCCAGCAGCCTGGGACTTTCCCGCTCTGGAAACACCATATATTTT | CASSLGLSRSGNTIYF
- | TRBD2 | TRBJ2-3 | TRBV20-1 | TGCAGTGCTACATCCGGACTAGCGGGGGCCGGGGACACAGATACGCAGTATTTT | CSATSGLAGAGDTDTQYF
many | - | TRBJ2-2 | TRBV5-1 | TGCGCCAGCAGCTTAGGCCAGGGGACCGGGGAGCTGTTTTTT | CASSLGQGTGELFF
many | - | TRBJ1-5 | TRBV7-2 | TGTGCCAGCAGCCTAACAGGGTATCCAAATCAGCCCCAGCATTTT | CASSLTGYPNQPQHF
- | TRBD1 | TRBJ1-5 | TRBV3-1 | TGTGCCAGCAGTTCTACAGGGGGCGGGAGACGCAATCAGCCCCAGCATTTT | CASSSTGGGRRNQPQHF
- | - | TRBJ1-2 | TRBV7-2 | TGTGCCAGCAGCTCAACCACCCGGACAGCTAACTATGGCTACACCTTC | CASSSTTRTANYGYTF
few | TRBD2 | TRBJ2-2 | TRBV30 | TGTGCCTGGAGTTTCCCGGGACTAGGTAACACCGGGGAGCTGTTTTTT | CAWSFPGLGNTGELFF
many | TRBD2 | TRBJ2-1 | TRBV7-9 | TGTGCCAGCAGCTACGGACTAGCGGGGGAGAGAAAGTTCTTC | CASSYGLAGERKFF
few | TRBD1 | TRBJ1-2 | TRBV6-5 | TGTGCCAGCAGTTACTTTCCGGACAGGCGATCCGCCCTCTATGGCTACACCTTC | CASSYFPDRRSALYGYTF
many | - | TRBJ2-5 | TRBV11-2 | TGTGCCAGCAGCCCCGGACGGTCCCAAGAGACCCAGTACTTC | CASSPGRSQETQYF
few | - | TRBJ2-3 | TRBV4-3 | TGCGCCAGCAGCCAAGATGGGCCCGGGTCGGCAGATACGCAGTATTTT | CASSQDGPGSADTQYF
many | - | TRBJ1-1 | TRBV12-3/TRBV12-4 | TGTGCCAGCAGTTACCGGGACGGGTTGAAGAACACTGAAGCTTTCTTT | CASSYRDGLKNTEAFF
- | - | TRBJ2-4 | TRBV11-1 | TGTGCCAGCAGCTCAATCGACGGGGAGCAAGCCAAAAACATTCAGTACTTC | CASSSIDGEQAKNIQYF
- | - | TRBJ2-1 | TRBV7-6 | TGTGCCAGCGGGAACTACAATGAGCAGTTCTTC | CASGNYNEQFF
- | - | TRBJ1-5 | TRBV7-2 | TGTGCCAGCAGCTTACCCATACCTGGGGGGGACCAGCCCCAGCATTTT | CASSLPIPGGDQPQHF
few | - | TRBJ2-5 | TRBV4-1 | TGCGCCAGCAGCCGGCCAGGGAGCCAAGAGACCCAGTACTTC | CASSRPGSQETQYF
once | TRBD2 | TRBJ2-1 | TRBV19 | TGTGCCAGTAGTCCCCAAGGGAGCGGGGGGCGCAATGAGCAGTTCTTC | CASSPQGSGGRNEQFF
- | - | TRBJ1-1 | TRBV5-1 | TGCGCCAGCAGCTTGCCAGGGCGAGAGGGAGCTTTCTTT | CASSLPGREGAFF
many | - | TRBJ1-1 | TRBV15 | TGTGCCACCAGCAGAGAAGGAGGGGGCACTGAAGCTTTCTTT | CATSREGGGTEAFF
many | - | TRBJ1-5 | TRBV10-3 | TGTGCCATCAGTGATTATAGCAATCAGCCCCAGCATTTT | CAISDYSNQPQHF
few | - | TRBJ1-2 | TRBV5-1 | TGCGCCAGCAGCTTGGACGGAGCCACGTTCTATGGCTACACCTTC | CASSLDGATFYGYTF
- | - | TRBJ2-3 | TRBV7-2 | TGTGCCACCCGACAGACGGGGACTAGCACAGATACGCAGTATTTT | CATRQTGTSTDTQYF
few | TRBD2 | TRBJ2-1 | TRBV9 | TGTGCCAGCAGCGTAGCGCGCGGGGGGGCCTATGAGCAGTTCTTC | CASSVARGGAYEQFF
few | - | TRBJ2-5 | TRBV5-6 | TGTGCCAGCAGAATGTGGGGTAAGGTGGAGACCCAGTACTTC | CASRMWGKVETQYF
- | - | TRBJ2-2 | TRBV9 | TGTGCCAGCAGCGTAGCAGGGGTTACCGGGGAGCTGTTTTTT | CASSVAGVTGELFF
- | - | TRBJ1-6 | TRBV5-1 | TGCGCCAGCAGCTTAGGGACAACAAATTCACCCCTCCACTTT | CASSLGTTNSPLHF
many | TRBD1 | TRBJ2-7 | TRBV7-2 | TGTGCCAGCAGCTTTGGGACAGGGGGTTTCTACGAGCAGTACTTC | CASSFGTGGFYEQYF
few | - | TRBJ1-2 | TRBV5-6 | TGTGCCAGCAGCTTCATGTGGGGCTACACCTTC | CASSFMWGYTF
- | - | TRBJ1-1 | TRBV12-3/TRBV12-4 | TGTGCCAGCTTCCAAAAGGAGTCTGGTGAAGCTTTCTTT | CASFQKESGEAFF
- | TRBD2 | TRBJ2-1 | TRBV7-9 | TGTGCCAGCAGCTTATGGCTAGCGGGGTTCTACAATGAGCAGTTCTTC | CASSLWLAGFYNEQFF
- | TRBD1 | TRBJ1-5 | TRBV19 | TGTGCCAGCTCCGACAGGGGCTTACAGCCCCAGCATTTT | CASSDRGLQPQHF
few | TRBD1 | TRBJ1-1 | TRBV20-1 | TGCAGTGCTAGAGGACAGGGGGACACTGAAGCTTTCTTT | CSARGQGDTEAFF
- | - | TRBJ1-1 | TRBV12-3/TRBV12-4 | TGTGCCAGCAGTTTACAAAACCCGAACACTGAAGCTTTCTTT | CASSLQNPNTEAFF
few | TRBD2 | TRBJ2-5 | TRBV5-1 | TGCGCCAGCAGCCCCGGGGGGATACAAGAGACCCAGTACTTC | CASSPGGIQETQYF
- | - | TRBJ2-6 | TRBV9 | TGTGCCAGCAGCCTCCAGGCCAACGTCCTGACTTTC | CASSLQANVLTF